These 8 T cell receptor beta chains were all obtained from the same sample, sequenced in a study of blood T cells in healthy people across ages. A sample-barcoded 5' primer and a J-beta primer mix were used in a second PCR of roughly 6 to 11 cycles. TCRdb analysed the 5' RACE reads with MiXCR anew, one entry per CDR3 protein. The table shows over a million distinct CDR3 sequences, with more than 40% occurring only once. The sequencing input was blood. The receptors derive from a woman aged 60-75 years in good health.

This clonotype appeared a few times. The chain carries TRBV28 and TRBJ2-7; D gene unclear. Between the trimmed V and J ends, which lost 5 bases and 0 bases, there was a span of 14 bases. This CDR3 is built from 15 residues. Germline V gives CDR1 MDHEN, CDR2 SYDVKM. The CDR3 sequence: CASSLIPRGSYEQYF. The CDR3 DNA sequence: TGTGCCAGCAGTCTAATCCCCCGCGGCTCCTACGAGCAGTACTTC.

The chain is built from TRBV3-1 and TRBJ2-5; 7 bases agree with TRBD1. CDR1 and CDR2 (germline): LGHDT, YNNKEL (reference sequence). V shed 2 bases, J shed 11 bases, and the junction held 14 bases outside the gene matches. The CDR3 is 15 residues long. As DNA, the CDR3 is TGTGCCAGCAGCCAAACCAGGACAGGCCCCACGGAGCAGTACTTC. Its protein is CASSQTRTGPTEQYF.

The CDR3 protein is CASSHGQTYEQYF. The CDR3 coding sequence is TGTGCCAGCAGTCACGGACAGACCTACGAGCAGTACTTC. This chain connects TRBV27 to TRBJ2-7; maybe TRBD1 (6 bases). CDR1 and CDR2 (germline): MNHEY, SMNVEV (reference sequence). The V gene lost 5 bases and the J gene lost 2 bases, with 10 bases spanning the gap. This CDR3 has 13 residues.

The genes are TRBV27 and TRBJ2-1, with D unclear. Germline CDR1 reads MNHEY; CDR2 reads SMNVEV (reference sequence). The V end was cut by 4 bases, the J end by 8 bases, with 9 bases between. The CDR3 runs to 12 residues. CDR3: CASSYNFYEQFF. In nucleotides, the CDR3 is TGTGCCAGCAGTTATAACTTTTATGAGCAGTTCTTC.

The chain uses TRBV7-2 and TRBJ2-7, with 8 bases that match TRBD2. There are 17 residues in the CDR3. Germline CDR1 is SGHTA and CDR2 is FQGNSA. V was pared by 2 bases and J by 1 base, with 10 bases of the junction left unmatched. This CDR3 reads CASSLYEPGTRSYEQYF. CDR3 bases: TGTGCCAGCAGCTTATATGAACCCGGGACTAGGTCCTACGAGCAGTACTTC.

This clonotype was seen more than once but under ten times. The rearrangement links TRBV4-2 to TRBJ2-7, with D tentatively TRBD1 (5 bases). Germline V CDR1 and CDR2: LGHNA, YNFKEQ. The CDR3 sequence is 16 residues long. Trimming took 0 bases from V and 4 from J, leaving 16 bases between them. CDR3 in amino acids: CASSQERSSGKYEQYF. CDR3 in DNA: TGTGCCAGCAGCCAAGAGAGGTCGTCAGGGAAATACGAGCAGTACTTC.

Only a few counts were recorded for this clonotype. The rearrangement joins TRBV30 to TRBJ1-2; a possible D gene is TRBD1 (5 bases). The CDR3 runs to 16 residues. V shed 0 bases and J shed 7 bases, with 21 bases lying between them. Germline loops: CDR1 GTSNPN, CDR2 SVGIG (reference sequence). CDR3 protein: CAWSVRGGQNSRGYTF. The CDR3 DNA follows: TGTGCCTGGAGTGTAAGGGGTGGCCAGAACTCCCGTGGCTACACCTTC.

The rearrangement uses TRBV28 and TRBJ2-7; a weak D match, TRBD1 (5 bases). Per the germline V gene, CDR1 is MDHEN and CDR2 is SYDVKM. Trimming removed 6 bases at V and 2 bases at J, with 14 bases between. The CDR3 runs to 14 residues. The CDR3 here is CASSGRQGPYEQYF. The CDR3, as DNA: TGTGCCAGCAGCGGCAGGCAGGGCCCCTACGAGCAGTACTTC.